Ten or more counts support the clone carrying this T cell receptor (beta chain). Its antigen is not known. A second about 7 to 12 cycle PCR used barcoded and J-beta primers. TCRdb reprocessed the 5' RACE reads with MiXCR, giving one entry per CDR3 protein. This sample has some 900,000 distinct CDR3 sequences; more than 25% occur once, and the top ten carry approximately 15%. The source of the sample is a study of blood T cells in healthy people across ages. Whole-study results and caveats: Any conclusive comparison of naive versus antigen-experienced cells was prevented by using unsorted PBMCs. When one million T cells were used, diversity estimates were thought to be underestimates.

In each sample, at least 6.5 million PBMCs were isolated. Source material: blood. This receptor was identified in a woman older than 75 in good health.

The CDR3 DNA reads as TGCGCCAGCAGCGGAGGAACCTACGAGCAGTACTTC. This encodes CASSGGTYEQYF. The chain combines TRBV10-2 with TRBJ2-7, with D tentatively TRBD2 (5 bases). Trimming pared 6 bases from V and 2 bases from J, leaving 8 bases between. Looked up from germline, CDR1 is WSHSY and CDR2 is SAAADI. The CDR3 spans 12 residues.